The source of this T cell receptor (beta chain) is a study of T-cell reconstitution after alpha-beta-depleted transplantation in children. As it was prepared, the TCRbeta library received unique molecular identifiers. TCRdb processed the PCR reads anew with MiXCR; each CDR3 protein has one entry. The sample consists of about 600,000 distinct CDR3 sequences, roughly a tenth of them appearing once. The CDR3 is 14 residues long. Germline V CDR1 and CDR2: MNHNS, SASEGT. V was shortened by 8 bases and J by 2 bases, with 13 bases between the two germline ends. A single count supports this clonotype. This TCR derives from a human donor who donated a stem cell graft to a child with acute myeloid leukemia. This chain links TRBV6-1 with TRBJ1-5; D gene unclear. Sequences were derived from PBMCs from the stem cell graft donor, sampled from the stem cell graft. The CDR3 region is CASRLIGRNQPQHF. The CDR3 DNA sequence: TGTGCCAGCCGTCTCATAGGTCGCAATCAGCCCCAGCATTTT.